These 13 T cell receptor beta chains originate from one sample sequenced in a study of human T cells and chemical hapten exposure. Time point meaning: patch test 2, 6 weeks after DPC sensitization. Documented treatment: therapeutic diphenylcyclopropenone sensitization with weekly scalp DPC. One entry per CDR3 protein, called by TCRdb with MiXCR from the RACE reads. The sample consists of 120,000 to 150,000 distinct CDR3 sequences, about 11% of them appearing once. The sequenced sample was whole blood, obtained in connection with sensitization to the hapten diphenylcyclopropenone (DPC). The receptors stem from a woman in her 50s with alopecia areata. Some clones in this sample may be carry-over from other donors' samples.

The sample holds a few counts of this clonotype. The chain is built from TRBV7-9 and TRBJ2-3; D may be TRBD1 or TRBD2 (5 bases each). With 3 bases removed from V and 1 base from J, the gap between germline ends came to 14 bases. The length of the CDR3 is 16 residues. The V gene's germline CDR1 is SEHNR and CDR2 FQNEAQ (reference sequence). The CDR3 spells CASSLDLPGRTDTQYF. CDR3 DNA sequence: TGTGCCAGCAGCTTGGACCTGCCGGGACGCACAGATACGCAGTATTTT.

This clonotype occurred many times. The CDR3 nucleotides are TGTGCCAGCAGTCATGGACAGACGGATTCACCCCTCCACTTT. Translated: CASSHGQTDSPLHF. The chain links TRBV12-3 or TRBV12-4 to TRBJ1-6; the D gene is possibly TRBD1 (6 bases). Trimming removed 5 bases at V and 8 bases at J, with 13 bases between. CDR3 length: 14 residues.

This CDR3 reads CASSHPWTDQETQYF. As DNA, the CDR3 is TGTGCCAGCAGTCACCCATGGACTGATCAAGAGACCCAGTACTTC. J is TRBJ2-5 and V is TRBV9; tentative D call: TRBD2 (5 bases). Trimming removed 5 bases from V and 2 bases from J, with 16 bases in between. Germline-derived CDR1 and CDR2 are SGDLS and YYNGEE. The CDR3 has 15 residues.

This clonotype was detected a few times. The chain recombines TRBV29-1 with TRBJ1-3; 8 bases map to TRBD1. CDR1 and CDR2 from the germline V gene are SQVTM and ANQGSEA. The CDR3 loop spans 13 amino acids. Trimming cost V 6 bases and J 3 bases; bases outside gene matches: 4. CDR3 nucleotides: TGCAGCGTCGGACAGGGCAATGGAAACACCATATATTTT. Its protein product is CSVGQGNGNTIYF. Complete variable domain (other parts from reference TRBV29-1 and TRBJ1-3): SAVISQKPSRDICQRGTSLTIQCQVDSQVTMMFWYRQQPGQSLTLIATANQGSEATYESGFVIDKFPISRPNLTFSTLTVSNMSPEDSSIYLCSVGQGNGNTIYFGEGSWLTVV.

The CDR3 spells CASSARRLVPDLNEQFF. The DNA of the CDR3 is TGTGCCAGCAGTGCCAGACGACTAGTCCCTGACCTCAATGAGCAGTTCTTC. The gene calls are TRBV12-3 or TRBV12-4 and TRBJ2-1, with TRBD2 as a possible D gene (6 bases). The CDR3 spans 17 residues. Trimming took off 5 bases at V and 6 bases at J, with 23 bases between the two ends.

This sequence joins TRBV7-9 and TRBJ1-5, with D tentatively TRBD1 (5 bases). The CDR3 totals 14 residues. From germline, CDR1 is SEHNR and CDR2 FQNEAQ (reference sequence). The V gene lost 4 bases and the J gene lost 7 bases, with 14 bases spanning the gap. CDR3 sequence: CASSSGTVKQPQHF. The CDR3 nucleotides are TGTGCCAGCAGCTCCGGGACGGTAAAGCAGCCCCAGCATTTT.

This clonotype was picked up a small number of times. This chain connects TRBV24-1 to TRBJ1-2; TRBD1 aligns across 7 bases. This CDR3 has 15 amino acids. V lost 3 bases to trimming and J lost 6 bases; unmatched junction nucleotides: 9. CDR1 and CDR2 from the germline V gene are KGHDR and SFDVKD. In DNA, the CDR3 is TGTGCCACCAGTGATCCATCAGGGGGGAGTGATGGCTACACCTTC. It yields the protein CATSDPSGGSDGYTF.

In its sample, this clonotype was seen many times. The chain carries TRBV7-2 and TRBJ1-5; unclear D gene. Per germline, CDR1 SGHTA and CDR2 FQGNSA. This CDR3 is 16 amino acids long. Between the trimmed V and J ends, which lost 1 base and 0 bases, there was a span of 10 bases. The CDR3 nucleotides are TGTGCCAGCAGCTTAGGGGTAGGGAGTAGCAATCAGCCCCAGCATTTT. Encoded protein: CASSLGVGSSNQPQHF.

The chain's CDR3 is CSVVVGPIMNTEAFF. The CDR3, as DNA: TGCAGCGTTGTCGTAGGACCAATAATGAACACTGAAGCTTTCTTT. The J gene is TRBJ1-1, the V gene TRBV29-1; D remains unclear. Germline V gene sequence: CDR1 SQVTM, CDR2 ANQGSEA. CDR3 length: 15 amino acids. Trimming pared 4 bases from V and 0 bases from J, leaving 15 bases between.

This clonotype appeared a few times. This chain links TRBV11-2 with TRBJ2-1, with 11 positions matching TRBD2. J was trimmed by 7 bases and V by 2 bases; bases with no gene match: 4. The V gene's germline CDR1 is SGHAT and CDR2 FQNNGV. There are 15 residues in the CDR3. The CDR3 nucleotides read TGTGCCAGCAGCTTAACTAGCGGGAGTCGGAATGAGCAGTTCTTC. Protein: CASSLTSGSRNEQFF. Full variable domain (missing parts from reference TRBV11-2 and TRBJ2-1): EAGVAQSPRYKIIEKRQSVAFWCNPISGHATLYWYQQILGQGPKLLIQFQNNGVVDDSQLPKDRFSAERLKGVDSTLKIQPAKLEDSAVYLCASSLTSGSRNEQFFGPGTRLTVL.

Remarks on this clonotype: A read error may produce the germline difference seen at one junction end. This rearrangement joins TRBV7-7 to TRBJ2-4; D is uncertain. Germline assignment: CDR1 SSHAT and CDR2 FNYEAQ (reference sequence). The CDR3 loop spans 13 amino acids. The CDR3 protein is CASSSLAKNIQYF. Here the CDR3 DNA reads TGTGCTAGCAGTTCACTAGCCAAAAACATTCAGTACTTC.

The sample holds many counts of this clonotype. The CDR3 DNA reads TGTGCCAGCAGCTTGGAACAGCTCCAAGAGACCCAGTACTTC. This codes for CASSLEQLQETQYF. The rearrangement joins TRBV5-4 to TRBJ2-5; D is uncertain. V was shortened by 0 bases and J by 1 base, with 7 bases between the two germline ends. Germline lookup yields CDR1 SGHNT and CDR2 YYREEE (reference sequence). CDR3 length: 14 amino acids.

The sample holds a few counts of this clonotype. The chain joins TRBV3-1 to TRBJ2-1; 13 nucleotides match TRBD2. CDR3 length equals 17 residues. The germline V gene encodes CDR1 LGHDT and CDR2 YNNKEL (reference sequence). V was pared by 7 bases and J by 9 bases, with 15 bases of the junction left unmatched. This chain's CDR3 is CASTLDLLAGGPGEQFF. For the CDR3, the DNA is TGTGCCAGCACTCTGGACTTACTAGCGGGAGGGCCCGGTGAGCAGTTCTTC.